The rows below give T cell receptor beta chains drawn from one sample of a study of cytomegalovirus exposure and HLA in healthy donors. Assay used: immunoSEQ multiplex PCR; TCRdb lists only in-frame clones, some missing. Of around 180,000 clones in the sample, 75% to 85% were seen once. Sequenced sample: PBMCs. The receptors stem from a man aged 30 to 45 in good health and CMV-seropositive. Each CDR3 is given with its conserved first and last residue. The D gene is left open where the match is weak. The size entry is marked missing in some rows and otherwise reads once, few, many or a size class.

V	D	size	J	CDR3	DNA
TRBV6-5	TRBD1	-	TRBJ2-7	CASSYRQGKNYEQYF	TGTGCCAGCAGTTACAGACAGGGGAAGAACTACGAGCAGTACTTC
TRBV5-4	-	-	TRBJ1-1	CASSSQGWSTTEAFF	TGTGCCAGCAGTTCACAGGGTTGGAGTACAACTGAAGCTTTCTTT
TRBV7-8	-	-	TRBJ1-1	CASSPALTGMNTEAFF	TGTGCCAGCAGCCCAGCACTGACGGGGATGAACACTGAAGCTTTCTTT
TRBV11-1	-	-	TRBJ2-7	CASSLARGGPHEQYF	TGTGCCAGCAGCTTAGCCCGGGGAGGTCCCCACGAGCAGTACTTC
TRBV7-2	-	-	TRBJ1-4	CASSLLGPNEKLFF	TGTGCCAGCAGCTTATTGGGGCCGAATGAAAAACTGTTTTTT
TRBV7-9	TRBD2	-	TRBJ2-7	CASSSGTSGGFPYEQYF	TGTGCCAGCAGCTCGGGGACTAGCGGGGGGTTTCCCTACGAGCAGTACTTC
TRBV21-1	-	few	TRBJ2-2	CASSKVRRQGPAAANTGELFF	TGTGCCAGCAGCAAAGTAAGGCGACAGGGTCCCGCAGCCGCGAACACCGGGGAGCTGTTTTTT
TRBV27	TRBD1	once	TRBJ2-7	CASSYRQGCYEQYF	TGTGCCAGCAGTTATAGACAGGGATGCTACGAGCAGTACTTC
TRBV5-6	TRBD1	-	TRBJ1-5	CASSRTGGNQPQHF	TGTGCCAGCAGCCGGACAGGGGGAAATCAGCCCCAGCATTTT
TRBV29-1	TRBD2	-	TRBJ2-3	CSVLAGVAGPDTQYF	TGCAGCGTACTAGCGGGAGTAGCTGGACCAGATACGCAGTATTTT
TRBV7-6	TRBD2	-	TRBJ2-5	CASSLRSRPSGGPPETQYF	TGTGCCAGCAGCTTACGGTCCAGGCCTAGCGGGGGCCCCCCGGAGACCCAGTACTTC
TRBV4-3	TRBD1	few	TRBJ2-1	CASSPNNRGPYNEQFF	TGCGCCAGCAGCCCAAATAACAGGGGACCCTACAATGAGCAGTTCTTC
TRBV6-5	TRBD2	-	TRBJ2-7	CASSYSPSGSLDEQYF	TGTGCCAGCAGTTACTCGCCTAGCGGGAGCCTCGACGAGCAGTACTTC
TRBV5-4	TRBD2	-	TRBJ2-5	CASSPLAGETQYF	TGTGCCAGCAGCCCACTAGCGGGAGAGACCCAGTACTTC
TRBV7-9	-	-	TRBJ2-3	CSSSLAGQPTDTQYF	TGTTCCAGCAGCTTAGCCGGACAGCCCACAGATACGCAGTATTTT
TRBV5-1	TRBD2	-	TRBJ2-7	CASSLVQREGREQYF	TGCGCCAGCAGCTTGGTTCAGCGGGAGGGCCGTGAGCAGTACTTC
TRBV5-1	-	-	TRBJ2-5	CASSLDYSINRETQYF	TGCGCCAGCAGCTTGGATTATTCCATAAATCGGGAGACCCAGTACTTC
TRBV19	-	-	TRBJ2-5	CASGQRNQETQYF	TGTGCCAGTGGACAGCGGAACCAAGAGACCCAGTACTTC
TRBV4-1	TRBD2	-	TRBJ2-3	CASSQEGLAGSDTQYF	TGCGCCAGCAGCCAGGAGGGACTAGCGGGATCAGATACGCAGTATTTT
TRBV11-3	TRBD2	-	TRBJ2-7	CASSPLTSGEYEQYF	TGTGCCAGCAGTCCCCTGACTAGCGGAGAATACGAGCAGTACTTC